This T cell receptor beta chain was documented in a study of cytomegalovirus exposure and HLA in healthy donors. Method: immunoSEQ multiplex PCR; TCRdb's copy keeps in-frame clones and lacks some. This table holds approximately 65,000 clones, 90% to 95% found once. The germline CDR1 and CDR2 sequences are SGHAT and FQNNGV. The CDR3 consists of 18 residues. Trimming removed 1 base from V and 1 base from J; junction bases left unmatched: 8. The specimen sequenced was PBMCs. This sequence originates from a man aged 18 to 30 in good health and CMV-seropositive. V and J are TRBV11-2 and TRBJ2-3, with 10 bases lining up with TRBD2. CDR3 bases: TGTGCCAGCAGCTTAGTAGTAGCGGGAGGCTATGGCACAGATACGCAGTATTTT. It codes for CASSLVVAGGYGTDTQYF.